This T cell receptor (beta chain) comes out of a study of T-cell reconstitution after alpha-beta-depleted transplantation in children. Trimming stripped 1 base from V and 6 bases from J, with 3 bases between. This CDR3 has 11 amino acids. Germline CDR1 is LGHDT and CDR2 is YNNKEL (reference sequence). Preparation of the TCRbeta library involved a method that used unique molecular identifiers. Each CDR3 protein gets one entry after TCRdb re-called the PCR reads with MiXCR. Of hundreds of thousands of distinct CDR3 sequences in the sample, 16% are singletons; the top ten hold approximately 1.1%. The sample consisted of PBMCs from the stem cell graft donor, taken from the stem cell graft. The chain has TRBV3-1 and TRBJ2-5; no definite D call. The TCR comes from a human donor who donated a stem cell graft to a child with acute myeloid leukemia. CDR3 sequence: CASSQAQTQYF. CDR3 sequence (DNA): TGTGCCAGCAGCCAAGCTCAGACCCAGTACTTC.